This TCR beta chain was obtained from a study of beta chain features in type 1 diabetes. Study-level results: Relative to healthy donors, patients appeared to have naive, central memory and Treg TCRB repertoires that were more similar. Cells that show high TCR expression could be over-represented by cDNA sequencing. Insertions at VDJ junctions were less frequent in type 1 diabetes patients. These patients also deleted more nucleotides at the same junctions. The study found moderately but significantly shorter TCRB CDR3s in all four CD4+ subsets of Type 1 diabetes patients.

As regards this clone: Its antigen is as yet unknown.

Expressed TCRB transcripts were sequenced after all isolated RNA was converted to cDNA. Regulatory, naive and central memory T cell samples averaged approximately 3.8 million reads. Some clones are missing from TCRdb's copy, which holds only in-frame ones; the method was immunoSEQ multiplex PCR. The sample holds about 650,000 clones, 9.5% to 15% seen once. Germline loops: CDR1 MNHEY, CDR2 SVGAGI. The V end lost 6 bases, the J end lost 5 bases, and 14 bases lay between the germline ends. The CDR3 totals 13 residues. V is TRBV6-5 and J is TRBJ2-7; D perhaps matches TRBD2 (5 bases). This TCR was sampled from a young man with type 1 diabetes. The material sequenced was naive CD4+ T cells from blood. CDR3 amino acids: CASSLEVRDEQYF. CDR3 sequence (DNA): TGTGCCAGCAGCCTGGAGGTTCGCGACGAGCAGTACTTC.